Included here is one TCR beta chain sequence, with context. Its matching antigen is unknown. This entry is derived from a study of OX40 agonist ivuxolimab in advanced cancers. Study-level information: The dose of intravenous ivuxolimab that patients received every 2 weeks ranged from 0.01 to 10 mg/kg. Eligibility rules accepted prior anti-PD-1, anti-PD-L1 or anti-CTLA-4 therapy, and over 35% had some. General study results and limits: In a subset of nonresponders, normalized T-cell clonal expansion was also low. Both blood CD4+ and CD8+ T cells showed clonal growth by week 6 at 0.1 to 3.0 mg/kg.

The V end was cut by 5 bases, the J end by 1 base, with 15 bases between. CDR1 SGHNT and CDR2 YYREEE come from the germline V gene (reference sequence). The CDR3 sequence is 15 residues long. Assay used: immunoSEQ multiplex PCR; TCRdb lists only in-frame clones, some missing. Altogether 34,000 or so clones are present, 75% to 85% being singletons, with the ten largest covering about 20%. The rearrangement joins TRBV5-4 to TRBJ1-1; possible D gene TRBD1, 6 bases. This sequence originates from an adult with an advanced solid tumor such as melanoma, head and neck, liver or kidney cancer. Specimen: CD4+ or CD8+ T cells sorted from blood, collected in a trial of the OX40 agonist ivuxolimab. CDR3: CASRQGRISNTEAFF. For the CDR3, the DNA is TGTGCCAGCAGACAGGGAAGAATTTCGAACACTGAAGCTTTCTTT.